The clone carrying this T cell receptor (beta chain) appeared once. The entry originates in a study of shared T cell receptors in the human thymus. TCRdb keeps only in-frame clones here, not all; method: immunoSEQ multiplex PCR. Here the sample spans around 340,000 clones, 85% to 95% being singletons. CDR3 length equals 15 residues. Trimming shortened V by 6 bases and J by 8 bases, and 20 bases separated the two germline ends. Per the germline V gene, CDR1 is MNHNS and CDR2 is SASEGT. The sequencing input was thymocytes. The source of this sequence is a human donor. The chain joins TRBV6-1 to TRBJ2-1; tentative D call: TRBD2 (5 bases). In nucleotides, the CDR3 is TGTGCCAGCAGCGGGAAAGCCCTAGGGTACCATGAGCAGTTCTTC. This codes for CASSGKALGYHEQFF.